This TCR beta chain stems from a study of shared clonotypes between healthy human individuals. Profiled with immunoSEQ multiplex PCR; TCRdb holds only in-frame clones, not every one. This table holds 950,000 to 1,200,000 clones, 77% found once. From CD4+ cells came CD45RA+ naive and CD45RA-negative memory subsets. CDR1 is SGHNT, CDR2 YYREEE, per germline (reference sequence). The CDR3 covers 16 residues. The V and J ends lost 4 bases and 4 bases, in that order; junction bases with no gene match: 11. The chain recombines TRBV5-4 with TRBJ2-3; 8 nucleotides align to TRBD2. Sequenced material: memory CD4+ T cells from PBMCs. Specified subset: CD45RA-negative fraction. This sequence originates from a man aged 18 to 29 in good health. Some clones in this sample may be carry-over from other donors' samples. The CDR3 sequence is CASSIGLAGLSDTQYF. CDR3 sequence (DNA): TGTGCCAGCAGCATTGGGTTAGCGGGATTGTCAGATACGCAGTATTTT.